The present T cell receptor (beta chain) was sequenced within a study of T cells after yellow fever vaccination. Overall study findings and caveats: After the booster, nearly 98% of CD4 and approximately 90% of CD8 primary-response clones were re-detected.

The CDR3 runs 15 residues. V was clipped by 5 bases and J by 4 bases; unmatched bases: 6. Per the germline V gene, CDR1 is SGHTA and CDR2 is FQGNSA. A word on this clonotype: The target antigen is unknown.

MiXCR, run by TCRdb on the 5' RACE reads, gives a single entry per CDR3 protein. This sample has roughly 300,000 distinct CDR3 sequences, with about 8.3% found just once. The chain carries TRBV7-2 and TRBJ2-2; 8 bases line up with TRBD1. This receptor was taken from a man in his late teens or twenties who received the YFV17D yellow fever vaccine. This specimen consisted of PBMCs, obtained about 49 days after the first yellow fever vaccination. This CDR3 reads CASSQTGAGTGELFF. The CDR3 DNA reads TGTGCCAGCAGCCAGACAGGGGCGGGCACCGGGGAGCTGTTTTTT.